This T cell receptor (beta chain) was sequenced for a study of blood T cell repertoires in COVID-19 (TCRdb year 2020). Regarding the complete study: The collaborator samples originated in the United States, Italy and Spain and spanned the acute and convalescent phases of COVID-19. The prospective study material was composed of cDNA or gDNA derived from T cells, B-cell-depleted T cells, or PBMCs. The dataset comprised deeply sampled blood TCRbeta repertoires from subjects exposed to, actively infected with, or recovered from COVID-19. A freely available public database, intended as a resource for researchers studying the immune response to SARS-CoV-2, is where the repertoires were released. The samples were drawn from two sources: the first 160 participants of the ongoing ImmuneRACE study, and some 1,300 subjects contributed by 6 global collaborators. Nearly every sample came with metadata listing a de-identified subject ID, COVID-19 status, age in years and sex. Where available, HLA class I and class II types were taken from metadata supplied by the sample provider and were not determined by assay-based typing.

V is trimmed back by 7 bases and J by 6 bases, and the junction contains 16 bases that no gene match accounts for. According to the germline V gene (reference sequence), CDR1 reads MNHNY and CDR2 reads SVGAGI. The CDR3 holds 18 amino acids from the cysteine to the phenylalanine. Just CDR3 DNA is preserved here, 54 bases in frame from base 1. Study-wide conclusions, independent of this receptor: The quantity of clinical and demographic metadata differed by source and by participant and was supplied without curation.

TCRbeta CDR3 regions were amplified from genomic DNA by means of the immunoSEQ Assay, a bias-controlled multiplex PCR. On the authors' methods: Nucleated cell counts per sample were estimated from amplification of reference gene primers within the assay. To quantify the absolute abundance of each unique TCRbeta CDR3 rearrangement, sequence reads were collapsed and filtered. For each sample, productive Simpson clonality was calculated by taking the square root of Simpson's diversity index across productive rearrangements. TCRdb stores this immuneACCESS table with in-frame sequences only. Part of the clones is absent; in the studies checked, under half of the shortfall reflects unresolved V genes, and no reason is known for the rest. V and J calls plus clone size are reproduced from that table; the DNA served to infer D and trimming. The sample table contains hundreds of thousands of clones; only one count was recorded for around four fifths of them. The top ten constitute 2.6% of the sample.

Turning to this clone: Its antigen is currently not known. No clone much larger than this one lies a single base away; base qualities are absent.

Each collaborating institution followed its own protocols to collect whole blood in K2EDTA tubes. For TCRbeta analysis, collaborator samples were shipped as frozen whole blood, as isolated PBMCs, or as DNA extracted from either sample type. The sequence derives from a woman between 65 and 79 years old with active or convalescent COVID-19. The chain is made from TRBV6-6 and TRBJ2-1; 12 central nucleotides agree with TRBD2. The sequenced sample consisted of peripheral blood. The bases read TGTGCCAGCACTCGAGGACTAGCGGGGCCGCCAGGACCCAATGAGCAGTTCTTC. This yields the protein CASTRGLAGPPGPNEQFF.